The 28 T cell receptor beta chains in this list originate from one sample, sequenced in a study of OX40 agonist ivuxolimab in advanced cancers. The method was immunoSEQ multiplex PCR; TCRdb's version includes in-frame clones alone and lacks a portion of them. The sample consists of about 99,000 clones, roughly 94% of them appearing once. The sequences come from CD4+ or CD8+ T cells sorted from blood, collected in a trial of the OX40 agonist ivuxolimab. The receptors shown here come from an adult with an advanced solid tumor such as melanoma, head and neck, liver or kidney cancer.

The rearrangement links TRBV5-8 to TRBJ2-1, with D perhaps assigned TRBD1 or TRBD2 (6 bases each). This CDR3 has 14 amino acids. CDR1 and CDR2 from the germline V gene are SGHTS and YDEGEE. Between the trimmed V and J ends, which lost 4 bases and 3 bases, there was a span of 11 bases. The CDR3 here is CASSGGHRYNEQFF. Written as DNA, the CDR3 is TGTGCCAGCAGCGGGGGGCACCGCTACAATGAGCAGTTCTTC.

The chain carries TRBV28 and TRBJ1-2; 8 bases line up with TRBD1. The CDR3 extends over 15 amino acids. V lost 7 bases to trimming and J lost 4 bases; unmatched junction nucleotides: 11. CDR1 is MDHEN, CDR2 SYDVKM, per germline. Here the CDR3 reads CASITQGGRGYGYTF. Written as DNA, the CDR3 is TGTGCCAGCATCACACAGGGGGGCCGGGGCTATGGCTACACCTTC.

The chain employs TRBV28 and TRBJ2-7; D gene unclear. Germline V CDR1 and CDR2: MDHEN, SYDVKM. This CDR3 spans 11 amino acids. Trimming took 3 bases from V and 5 from J, leaving 5 bases between them. The CDR3 protein is CASSLFDEQYF. CDR3 coding DNA: TGTGCCAGCAGTTTGTTTGACGAGCAGTACTTC. The variable domain in full, with the rest retrieved from reference TRBV28 and TRBJ2-7, is DVKVTQSSRYLVKRTGEKVFLECVQDMDHENMFWYRQDPGLGLRLIYFSYDVKMKEKGDIPEGYSVSREKKERFSLILESASTNQTSMYLCASSLFDEQYFGPGTRLTVT.

The CDR3 coding sequence is TGTGCCAGTAGTATACAGGGGCCCAATTCACCCCTCCACTTT. Encoded protein: CASSIQGPNSPLHF. The chain joins TRBV19 to TRBJ1-6; maybe TRBD1 (6 bases). The CDR3 is made up of 14 amino acids. Trimming cost V 2 bases and J 7 bases, with 9 bases left between them. Germline V lookup: CDR1 LNHDA, CDR2 SQIVND (reference sequence).

The J gene is TRBJ1-5, the V gene TRBV2, with a possible D match to TRBD1 (6 bases). The V end was cut by 6 bases, the J end by 3 bases, with 27 bases between. Germline V gene data show CDR1 as SNHLY and CDR2 as FYNNEI. CDR3 size: 19 residues. This chain's CDR3 is CASSGGFVGADPPNQPQHF. CDR3 sequence (DNA): TGTGCCAGCAGCGGGGGCTTTGTGGGGGCCGATCCCCCCAATCAGCCCCAGCATTTT.

The V gene is TRBV15, the J gene TRBJ2-2, with no clear D. V was trimmed by 0 bases and J by 5 bases, leaving 10 bases between them. This CDR3 has 15 amino acids. CDR1 is LNHNV and CDR2 is YYDKDF in the germline V gene (reference sequence). CDR3 nucleotides: TGTGCCACCAGCAGAGACCTCCTAGAGACCGGGGAGCTGTTTTTT. Translated, it gives CATSRDLLETGELFF. The variable domain in full, completed from reference TRBV15 and TRBJ2-2, reads DAMVIQNPRYQVTQFGKPVTLSCSQTLNHNVMYWYQQKSSQAPKLLFHYYDKDFNNEADTPDNFQSRRPNTSFCFLDIRSPGLGDTAMYLCATSRDLLETGELFFGEGSRLTVL.

The chain combines TRBV6-5 with TRBJ2-1, with a possible D match to TRBD2 (6 bases). With 5 bases removed from V and 9 bases from J, the gap between germline ends came to 17 bases. Looked up from germline, CDR1 is MNHEY and CDR2 is SVGAGI. This CDR3 has 14 residues. The CDR3, as DNA: TGTGCCAGCAGTCCCTCCTCCGGGAGACCTGAGCAGTTCTTC. Translation: CASSPSSGRPEQFF.

The rearrangement joins TRBV11-3 to TRBJ2-1, with D possibly TRBD2 on 6 matching bases. With 5 bases removed from V and 5 bases from J, the gap between germline ends came to 13 bases. Per the germline V gene, CDR1 is SGHNT and CDR2 is YENEEA. This CDR3 contains 14 residues. The CDR3 sequence is CASSPGGSNNEQFF. In DNA, the CDR3 is TGTGCCAGCAGCCCAGGAGGGTCAAACAATGAGCAGTTCTTC.

In DNA, the CDR3 is TGTGCCAGCAGCGTAGTGGCTAGCGGGGGGCGAGGCACAGATACGCAGTATTTT. Amino acid sequence: CASSVVASGGRGTDTQYF. J is TRBJ2-3 and V is TRBV9; 11 nucleotides agree with TRBD2. Germline assignment: CDR1 SGDLS and CDR2 YYNGEE. This CDR3 has 18 residues. The ends lost 0 bases at V and 1 base at J; junction bases unmatched: 7.

This chain uses TRBV28 with TRBJ2-6, with D possibly being TRBD1 (6 bases). This CDR3 is 16 amino acids long. V was clipped by 3 bases and J by 4 bases, with 13 bases between them. The germline V gene has CDR1 MDHEN and CDR2 SYDVKM. The chain's CDR3 is CASSFSTGTGANVLTF. Written as DNA, the CDR3 is TGTGCCAGCAGTTTCTCTACAGGGACCGGGGCCAACGTCCTGACTTTC.

The chain is built from TRBV7-2 and TRBJ2-7; possible D gene TRBD2, 7 bases. Germline CDR1 SGHTA, CDR2 FQGNSA. The CDR3 length is 14 residues. Deletions cut 3 bases from V and 5 bases from J, with 14 bases between. CDR3 DNA: TGTGCCAGCAGCTTCAGAGGGGGGGCGGACGAGCAGTACTTC. Translated, it gives CASSFRGGADEQYF.

This chain uses TRBV5-5 with TRBJ2-3; D is possibly TRBD2 (5 bases). Germline V lookup: CDR1 SGHKS, CDR2 YYEKEE (reference sequence). The CDR3 runs to 16 residues. V was cut by 4 bases and J by 2 bases, with 17 bases left in between. CDR3 DNA: TGTGCCAGCAGCCGGTCGCTGAGGGAGTACACAGATACGCAGTATTTT. It codes for CASSRSLREYTDTQYF.

This chain links TRBV7-6 with TRBJ2-5; possibly TRBD2 for D (5 bases). The better agreement between TRBJ2-7 and the DNA end casts doubt on the J call. Germline CDR1 reads SGHVS; CDR2 reads FNYEAQ. CDR3 length equals 14 residues. The CDR3 DNA is TGTGCCAGCGGACGGACTGAGAGCTCCTACGAGCAGTACTTC. Protein sequence: CASGRTESSYEQYF.

This chain joins TRBV11-3 and TRBJ1-4; D unclear. V lost 0 bases, J lost 0 bases, and 2 bases lay in between. Germline V lookup: CDR1 SGHNT, CDR2 YENEEA. The CDR3 covers 14 residues. The chain's CDR3 is CASSLESTNEKLFF. CDR3 coding DNA: TGTGCCAGCAGCTTAGAGTCAACTAATGAAAAACTGTTTTTT.

V gene TRBV18 combines with J gene TRBJ1-4, with TRBD1 matching over 9 bases. V dropped 3 bases and J dropped 7; count of bases not matched to a gene: 15. This CDR3 is built from 18 residues. Looked up from germline, CDR1 is KGHSH and CDR2 is LQKENI. CDR3 region: CASSPQWTGDGLGEKLFF. The DNA of the CDR3 is TGTGCCAGCTCACCCCAATGGACAGGGGACGGGTTGGGTGAAAAACTGTTTTTT. The whole variable domain, remainder taken from reference TRBV18 and TRBJ1-4, is NAGVMQNPRHLVRRRGQEARLRCSPMKGHSHVYWYRQLPEEGLKFMVYLQKENIIDESGMPKERFSAEFPKEGPSILRIQQVVRGDSAAYFCASSPQWTGDGLGEKLFFGSGTQLSVL.

This chain joins TRBV6-5 and TRBJ2-3; D not resolved. Germline V CDR1 and CDR2: MNHEY, SVGAGI. V was trimmed by 3 bases and J by 2 bases, leaving 9 bases between them. The CDR3 covers 14 residues. CDR3 DNA sequence: TGTGCCAGCAGTTATGCCCAGTCCACAGATACGCAGTATTTT. It yields the protein CASSYAQSTDTQYF.

The V gene is TRBV29-1, the J gene TRBJ2-5; unclear D gene. This CDR3 spans 13 amino acids. CDR1 SQVTM and CDR2 ANQGSEA come from the germline V gene. The V gene lost 7 bases and the J gene lost 5 bases, with 17 bases spanning the gap. The CDR3 loop is CSAPHVHGETQYF. CDR3 bases: TGCAGCGCCCCTCACGTACACGGGGAGACCCAGTACTTC.

This chain connects TRBV27 to TRBJ2-1; 8 bases are shared with TRBD1. The CDR3 is 12 residues long. V shed 10 bases, J shed 3 bases, and the junction held 2 bases outside the gene matches. In germline, CDR1 is MNHEY, CDR2 SMNVEV (reference sequence). Here the CDR3 reads CATGTGYNEQFF. The CDR3 DNA is TGTGCCACCGGGACAGGCTACAATGAGCAGTTCTTC.

The chain couples TRBV11-2 to TRBJ1-2; no firm D call. CDR1 and CDR2 (germline): SGHAT, FQNNGV. The CDR3 length is 14 residues. V gave up 5 bases and J gave up 8 bases, with 18 bases separating them. CDR3 nucleotides: TGTGCCAGCAGCGCGTCCGCGACGGACGCAGGCTACACCTTC. Its protein is CASSASATDAGYTF.

The V gene is TRBV6-6, the J gene TRBJ1-1, with a possible D match to TRBD1 (6 bases). Germline V lookup: CDR1 MNHNY, CDR2 SVGAGI (reference sequence). The length of the CDR3 is 14 residues. V was trimmed by 5 bases and J by 6 bases, leaving 16 bases between them. Here the CDR3 reads CASSTDRSSSEAFF. CDR3 in DNA: TGTGCCAGCAGTACCGACAGGTCGAGCTCTGAAGCTTTCTTT.

The genes are TRBV5-1 and TRBJ2-7, with 9 bases that match TRBD1. The CDR3 loop spans 15 amino acids. Germline assignment: CDR1 SGHRS and CDR2 YFSETQ. The trim removed 4 bases at V and 4 bases at J, leaving 9 bases unmatched. In DNA form, the CDR3 reads TGCGCCAGCAGCGCATGGACAGGGGTGGGGTACGAGCAGTACTTC. Protein product: CASSAWTGVGYEQYF.

Remarks on this clone: The junction does not match germline at one end; this may be a read error. This chain uses TRBV28 with TRBJ2-5; D possibly uses TRBD1 or TRBD2 (5 bases each). The CDR3 is 11 residues long. Germline CDR1 MDHEN, CDR2 SYDVKM. CDR3 coding DNA: TGTGCCAGCAGTTTGCGGGCAGGGTTTGACTTC. Its protein product is CASSLRAGFDF.

This clone appeared once. V and J are TRBV7-2 and TRBJ2-1, with 9 bases lining up with TRBD1. This CDR3 spans 14 amino acids. Germline V gene data show CDR1 as SGHTA and CDR2 as FQGNSA. With V trimmed by 6 bases and J by 9 bases, 9 bases remained unmatched. The CDR3 DNA sequence: TGTGCCAGCAGTTCGGGACAGGGTGGTAGTGAGCAGTTCTTC. Its translation: CASSSGQGGSEQFF.

J is TRBJ1-1 and V is TRBV29-1; D is perhaps TRBD1 (5 bases). Germline V gives CDR1 SQVTM, CDR2 ANQGSEA. Trimming removed 6 bases from V and 1 base from J, with 15 bases in between. CDR3 length: 14 amino acids. The CDR3 sequence is CSVTQQEGNTEAFF. In DNA, the CDR3 is TGCAGCGTGACACAACAGGAGGGGAACACTGAAGCTTTCTTT.

The chain combines TRBV6-5 with TRBJ1-2; D might be TRBD1 (5 bases). Germline V lookup: CDR1 MNHEY, CDR2 SVGAGI. Trimming cost V 5 bases and J 8 bases, with 15 bases left between them. CDR3 length equals 13 residues. CDR3 nucleotides: TGTGCCAGCAGTCCCAGGGAGGGACGAGGCTACACCTTC. This translates into CASSPREGRGYTF.

The chain carries TRBV18 and TRBJ2-1; 10 bases line up with TRBD2. Germline CDR1 is KGHSH and CDR2 is LQKENI. Losses at the gene ends were 3 bases for V and 4 bases for J; bases not matched to a gene: 9. This CDR3 spans 17 amino acids. CDR3 amino acids: CASSPSQAGGWYNEQFF. Written as DNA, the CDR3 is TGTGCCAGCTCACCGTCCCAAGCGGGAGGGTGGTACAATGAGCAGTTCTTC.

V and J are TRBV5-1 and TRBJ2-7; no clear D. The CDR3 loop spans 12 amino acids. The V gene's germline CDR1 is SGHRS and CDR2 YFSETQ. V lost 5 bases, J lost 4 bases, and 10 bases lay in between. CDR3 bases: TGCGCCAGCAGGTCACTTATTTACGAGCAGTACTTC. Translation: CASRSLIYEQYF.

The rearrangement links TRBV10-3 to TRBJ1-1, with D maybe TRBD1 (5 bases). Germline values: CDR1 ENHRY, CDR2 SYGVKD. Trimming removed 6 bases at V and 6 bases at J, with 17 bases between. The CDR3 loop spans 14 amino acids. CDR3 amino acids: CAIRGGVLRSEAFF. In DNA, the CDR3 is TGTGCCATCAGGGGGGGGGTACTTCGGTCTGAAGCTTTCTTT.